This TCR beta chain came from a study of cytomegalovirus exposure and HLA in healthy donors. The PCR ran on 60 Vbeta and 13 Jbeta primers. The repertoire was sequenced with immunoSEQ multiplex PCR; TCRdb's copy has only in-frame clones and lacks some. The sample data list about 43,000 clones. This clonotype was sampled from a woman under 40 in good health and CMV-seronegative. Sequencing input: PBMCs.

CDR3 region: CASSPTGQGARETQYF. As DNA, the CDR3 is TGTGCCAGCTCACCTACGGGACAGGGGGCGAGAGAGACCCAGTACTTC. This sequence joins TRBV18 and TRBJ2-5; 12 nucleotides align to TRBD1. The length of the CDR3 is 16 residues. Trimming removed 3 bases from V and 4 bases from J; junction bases left unmatched: 6. Germline loops: CDR1 KGHSH, CDR2 LQKENI. Together with reference TRBV18 and TRBJ2-5, the CDR3 gives the full variable domain: NAGVMQNPRHLVRRRGQEARLRCSPMKGHSHVYWYRQLPEEGLKFMVYLQKENIIDESGMPKERFSAEFPKEGPSILRIQQVVRGDSAAYFCASSPTGQGARETQYFGPGTRLLVL.